These 5 T cell receptor beta chains were all obtained from the same sample, sequenced in a study of blood T cells in healthy people across ages. Sample-barcoded 5' priming and a J-beta primer mix drove a second PCR of about 6 to 12 cycles. TCRdb called the 5' RACE reads again in MiXCR, with one record for every CDR3 protein. The sample comprises fewer than 600,000 distinct CDR3 sequences, about 28% of which are singletons, and 3% to 4% rests with the top ten. The sample was also reused in another study, on T cells of mothers and their children.

The sequenced sample consisted of blood. The receptor set was obtained from a boy aged 2 to 10 in good health.

The chain uses TRBV7-2 and TRBJ2-1, with TRBD2 matching over 15 bases. V dropped 5 bases and J dropped 15; count of bases not matched to a gene: 14. The CDR3 has 16 amino acids. Germline CDR1 is SGHTA and CDR2 is FQGNSA. CDR3 loop: CASSTRTSGGVPRGFF. The CDR3 bases are TGTGCCAGCAGCACGCGGACTAGCGGGGGGGTTCCTCGTGGGTTCTTC.

This rearrangement joins TRBV6-5 to TRBJ1-1, with unresolved D. Trimming removed 6 bases at V and 4 bases at J, with 6 bases between. The CDR3 length is 11 residues. Germline CDR1 reads MNHEY; CDR2 reads SVGAGI. CDR3 amino acids: CASRASTEAFF. In nucleotides, the CDR3 is TGTGCCAGCAGGGCGTCCACTGAAGCTTTCTTT.

This clonotype was seen a handful of times. This chain links TRBV4-3 with TRBJ2-4; no reliable D call. V was shortened by 0 bases and J by 7 bases, with 10 bases between the two germline ends. The CDR3 covers 14 residues. From germline, CDR1 is LGHNA and CDR2 YSLEER. The CDR3 spells CASSQEGQTNIQYF. CDR3 bases: TGCGCCAGCAGCCAAGAAGGCCAGACGAACATTCAGTACTTC.

This clonotype was seen a few times. The chain uses TRBV7-9 and TRBJ2-1; the D gene could be TRBD1 or TRBD2 (5 bases each). The DNA matches TRBJ2-5 better at its end, which makes the J call doubtful. The CDR3 runs 17 residues. In germline, CDR1 is SEHNR, CDR2 FQNEAQ (reference sequence). CDR3 in DNA: TGTGCCAGCAGCTTATTAAGGTCGGGTCGGGGCTGGGAGACCCAGTACTTC. Its protein is CASSLLRSGRGWETQYF.

This sequence joins TRBV10-2 and TRBJ2-7, with 8 nucleotides matching TRBD2. The J segment lost 6 bases and the V segment lost 2 bases, leaving 9 bases of the junction unmatched. Germline-derived CDR1 and CDR2 are WSHSY and SAAADI. The CDR3 spans 15 residues. This chain's CDR3 is CASSEKGLDDTEQYF. Here the CDR3 DNA reads TGCGCCAGCAGTGAGAAGGGACTAGATGACACCGAGCAGTACTTC.